This T cell receptor beta chain was retrieved from a study of vaccination and CD4 T cells after COVID-19. Study-wide findings and caveats: Median SARS-CoV-2-reactive clonotype numbers went from 21 to 38; this increase was not significant. Spike mono-reactive clones accounted for 304 of the 307 vaccine-specific clones found in convalescent patients.

Points on this clonotype: Its specificity is not known. Compared with germline, one end of the junction differs, possibly owing to a read error.

Cultured CD4+ T-cell DNA underwent Oncomine TCR Beta short-read sequencing. Genomic DNA was extracted from cultured CD4+ T cells. TCRdb processed the PCR reads anew with MiXCR; each CDR3 protein has one entry. The sample lists about 20,000 distinct CDR3 sequences; about 38% were seen once. Germline V gene lookup returns CDR1 MGHDK and CDR2 SYGVNS. CDR3 size: 16 residues. Treatment reported: approximately 9-day PBMC culture with coronavirus spike peptide pools or control peptides (ViraFEST assay). This TCR came from a human donor who received a COVID-19 vaccine. Specimen: CD4+ T cells from blood, cultured in vitro, collected before SARS-CoV-2 vaccination. This chain links TRBV25-1 with TRBJ2-5; unclear D gene. The CDR3 sequence: CTSSRRWQADEETQYF. CDR3 bases: TGTACCAGCAGCCGTCGTTGGCAGGCGGACGAAGAGACCCAGTACTTC.